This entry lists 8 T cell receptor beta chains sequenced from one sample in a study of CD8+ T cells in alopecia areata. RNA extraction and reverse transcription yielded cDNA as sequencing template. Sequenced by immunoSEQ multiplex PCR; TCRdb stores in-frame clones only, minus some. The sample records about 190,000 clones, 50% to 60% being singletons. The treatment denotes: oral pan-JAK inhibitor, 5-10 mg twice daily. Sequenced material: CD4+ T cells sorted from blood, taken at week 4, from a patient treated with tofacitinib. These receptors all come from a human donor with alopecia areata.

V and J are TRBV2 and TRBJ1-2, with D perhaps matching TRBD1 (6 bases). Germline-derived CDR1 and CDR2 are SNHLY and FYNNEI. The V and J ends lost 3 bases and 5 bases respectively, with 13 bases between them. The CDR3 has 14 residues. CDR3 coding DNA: TGTGCCAGCAGTGATCTAGGACAGACTTATGGCTACACCTTC. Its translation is CASSDLGQTYGYTF.

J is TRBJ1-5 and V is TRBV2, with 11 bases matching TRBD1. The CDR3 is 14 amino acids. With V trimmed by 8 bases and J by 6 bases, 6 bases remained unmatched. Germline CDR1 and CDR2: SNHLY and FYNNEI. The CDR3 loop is CASGGTGGFQPQHF. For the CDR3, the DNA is TGTGCCAGCGGAGGGACAGGGGGTTTTCAGCCCCAGCATTTT.

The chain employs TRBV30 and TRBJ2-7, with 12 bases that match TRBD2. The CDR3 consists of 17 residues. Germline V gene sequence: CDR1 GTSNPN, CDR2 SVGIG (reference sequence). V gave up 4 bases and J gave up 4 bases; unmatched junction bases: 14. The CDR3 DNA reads TGTGCCTGGACCCTCCGACTAGCGGGAGTAGGGACGTACGAGCAGTACTTC. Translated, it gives CAWTLRLAGVGTYEQYF.

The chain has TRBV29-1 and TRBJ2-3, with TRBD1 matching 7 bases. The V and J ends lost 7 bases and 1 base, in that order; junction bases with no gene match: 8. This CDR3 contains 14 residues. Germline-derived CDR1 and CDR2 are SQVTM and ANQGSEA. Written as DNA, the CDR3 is TGCAGCGGTCGACAGGGAGTTGGCACAGATACGCAGTATTTT. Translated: CSGRQGVGTDTQYF.

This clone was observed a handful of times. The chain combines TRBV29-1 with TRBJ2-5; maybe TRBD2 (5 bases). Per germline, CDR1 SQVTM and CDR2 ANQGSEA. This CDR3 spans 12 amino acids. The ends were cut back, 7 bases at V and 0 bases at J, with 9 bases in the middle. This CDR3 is CSGRRNQETQYF. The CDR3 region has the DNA TGCAGCGGGAGGCGCAACCAAGAGACCCAGTACTTC. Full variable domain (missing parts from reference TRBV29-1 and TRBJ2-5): SAVISQKPSRDICQRGTSLTIQCQVDSQVTMMFWYRQQPGQSLTLIATANQGSEATYESGFVIDKFPISRPNLTFSTLTVSNMSPEDSSIYLCSGRRNQETQYFGPGTRLLVL.

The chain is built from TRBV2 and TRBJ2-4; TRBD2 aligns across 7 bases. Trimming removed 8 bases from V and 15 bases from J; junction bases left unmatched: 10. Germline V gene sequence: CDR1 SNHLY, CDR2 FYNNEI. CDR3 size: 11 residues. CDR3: CASGVRDYWYF. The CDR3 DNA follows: TGTGCCAGCGGGGTCCGGGACTATTGGTACTTC.

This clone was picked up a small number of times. The CDR3 region is CASSLAGQGAGYTF. In nucleotides, the CDR3 is TGTGCCAGCAGCTTAGCGGGACAGGGGGCTGGCTACACCTTC. The V and J genes are TRBV7-3 and TRBJ1-2; 12 bases align to TRBD1. The length of the CDR3 is 14 residues. Germline CDR1 and CDR2: SGHTA and FQGTGA. The V segment lost 2 bases and the J segment 7 bases; nucleotides outside the gene matches: 2.

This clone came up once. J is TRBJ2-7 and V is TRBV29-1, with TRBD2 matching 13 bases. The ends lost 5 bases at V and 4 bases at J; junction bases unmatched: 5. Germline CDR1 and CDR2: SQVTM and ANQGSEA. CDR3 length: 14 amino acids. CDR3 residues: CSVRSGLAGYEQYF. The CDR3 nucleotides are TGCAGCGTTCGATCGGGACTAGCGGGGTACGAGCAGTACTTC.